The text below deals with one T cell receptor (beta chain). The CDR3 has 16 residues. The germline V gene has CDR1 LNHDA and CDR2 SQIVND (reference sequence). The V end lost 3 bases, the J end lost 0 bases, and 14 bases lay between the germline ends. Per the authors' pipeline: Counts of nucleated cells, estimated from reference gene primer amplification, were obtained. Only in-frame clones appear in the TCRdb table, and some are missing; sequencing was by immunoSEQ multiplex PCR. V and J calls and clone size are given by that table; D and trimming were obtained from the DNA. The sample holds some 45,000 clones; roughly 82% are singletons and the top ten take under 25%. The data are from a study of blood T cell repertoires in COVID-19. Turning to the study itself: PBMCs, B-cell-depleted T cells, or T cells provided the cDNA or gDNA that made up the material.

Sequencing was carried out using peripheral blood. The sequence was collected from a woman aged 60-75 years with acute or convalescent COVID-19. The chain carries TRBV19 and TRBJ1-1, with D possibly TRBD1 on 5 matching bases. In DNA, the CDR3 is TGTGCCAGTAGTATCTTCATGGGGGGAGTGAACACTGAAGCTTTCTTT. It specifies CASSIFMGGVNTEAFF.